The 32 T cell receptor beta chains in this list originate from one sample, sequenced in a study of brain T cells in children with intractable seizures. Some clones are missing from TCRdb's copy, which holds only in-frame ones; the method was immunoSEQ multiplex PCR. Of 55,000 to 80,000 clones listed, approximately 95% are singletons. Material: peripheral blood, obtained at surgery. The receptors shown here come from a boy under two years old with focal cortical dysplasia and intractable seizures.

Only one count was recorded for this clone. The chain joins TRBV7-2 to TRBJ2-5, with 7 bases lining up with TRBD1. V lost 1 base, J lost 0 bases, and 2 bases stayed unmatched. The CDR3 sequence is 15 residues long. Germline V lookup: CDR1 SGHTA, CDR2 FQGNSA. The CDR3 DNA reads TGTGCCAGCAGCTTAGAGGGACAGTACCAAGAGACCCAGTACTTC. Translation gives CASSLEGQYQETQYF.

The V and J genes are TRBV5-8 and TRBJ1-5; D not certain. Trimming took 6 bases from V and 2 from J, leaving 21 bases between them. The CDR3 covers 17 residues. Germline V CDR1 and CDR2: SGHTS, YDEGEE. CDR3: CASIRGPTQERNQPQHF. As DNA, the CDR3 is TGTGCCAGCATCCGAGGCCCGACACAAGAACGCAATCAGCCCCAGCATTTT.

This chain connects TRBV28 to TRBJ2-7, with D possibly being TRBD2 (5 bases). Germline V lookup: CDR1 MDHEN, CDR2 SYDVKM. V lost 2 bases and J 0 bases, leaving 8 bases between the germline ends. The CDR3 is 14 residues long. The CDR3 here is CASSLGSPSYEQYF. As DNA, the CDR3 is TGTGCCAGCAGTTTAGGGAGTCCCTCCTACGAGCAGTACTTC.

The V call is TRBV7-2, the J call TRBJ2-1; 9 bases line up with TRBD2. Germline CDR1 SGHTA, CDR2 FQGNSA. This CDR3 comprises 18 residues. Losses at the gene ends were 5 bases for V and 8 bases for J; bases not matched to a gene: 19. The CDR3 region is CASSRWPGGGAKFDEQFF. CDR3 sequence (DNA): TGTGCCAGCAGCCGGTGGCCAGGCGGGGGGGCCAAATTTGATGAGCAGTTCTTC.

The CDR3 loop is CASSLGAGDYGYTF. The CDR3 DNA reads TGTGCCAGCAGCTTAGGGGCAGGAGACTATGGCTACACCTTC. The chain has TRBV7-8 and TRBJ1-2; D remains unclear. The germline V gene has CDR1 SGHVS and CDR2 FQNEAQ. V was trimmed by 1 base and J by 3 bases, leaving 9 bases between them. This CDR3 has 14 amino acids.

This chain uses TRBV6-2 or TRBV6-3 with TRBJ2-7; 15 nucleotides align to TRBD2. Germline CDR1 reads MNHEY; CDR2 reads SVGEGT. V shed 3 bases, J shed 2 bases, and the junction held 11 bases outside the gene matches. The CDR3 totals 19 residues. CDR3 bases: TGTGCCAGCAGTTATCAAGGACTAGCGGGAGGGCCTCTGACCTACGAGCAGTACTTC. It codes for CASSYQGLAGGPLTYEQYF.

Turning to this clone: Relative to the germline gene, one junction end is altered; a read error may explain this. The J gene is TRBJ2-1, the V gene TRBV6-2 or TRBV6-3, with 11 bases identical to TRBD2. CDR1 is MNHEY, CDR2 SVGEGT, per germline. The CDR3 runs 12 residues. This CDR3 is CASSLTSGGEIF. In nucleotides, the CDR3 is TGTGCCAGCAGCCTTACTAGCGGGGGTGAGATCTTC.

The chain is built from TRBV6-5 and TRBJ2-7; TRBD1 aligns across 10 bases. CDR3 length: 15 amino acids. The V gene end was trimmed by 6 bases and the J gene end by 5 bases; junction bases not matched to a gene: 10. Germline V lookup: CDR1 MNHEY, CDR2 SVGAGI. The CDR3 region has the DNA TGTGCCAGCAGCCGTTCCCGGGACAGGGGCCACGAGCAGTACTTC. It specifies CASSRSRDRGHEQYF.

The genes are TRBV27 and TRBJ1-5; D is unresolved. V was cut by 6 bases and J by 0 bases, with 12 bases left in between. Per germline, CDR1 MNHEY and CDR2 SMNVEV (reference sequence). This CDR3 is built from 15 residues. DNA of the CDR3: TGTGCCAGCAGACTTGGAACTTATAGCAATCAGCCCCAGCATTTT. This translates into CASRLGTYSNQPQHF.

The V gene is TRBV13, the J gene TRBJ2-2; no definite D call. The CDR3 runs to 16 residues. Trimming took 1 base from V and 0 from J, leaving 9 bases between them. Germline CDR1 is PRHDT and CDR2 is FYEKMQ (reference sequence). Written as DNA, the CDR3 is TGTGCCAGCAGCTTAGCGGGTTACGCGAACACCGGGGAGCTGTTTTTT. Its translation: CASSLAGYANTGELFF.

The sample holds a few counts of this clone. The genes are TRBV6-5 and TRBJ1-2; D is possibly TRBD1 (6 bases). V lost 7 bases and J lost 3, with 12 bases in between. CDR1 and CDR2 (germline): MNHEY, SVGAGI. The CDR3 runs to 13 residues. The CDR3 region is CASTTGGYYGYTF. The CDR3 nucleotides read TGTGCCAGCACCACGGGGGGCTACTATGGCTACACCTTC.

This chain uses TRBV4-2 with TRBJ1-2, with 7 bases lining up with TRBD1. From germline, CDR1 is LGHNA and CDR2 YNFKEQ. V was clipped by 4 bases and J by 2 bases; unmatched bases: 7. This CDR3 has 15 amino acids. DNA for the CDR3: TGTGCCAGCAGCCCGGACAGGACCACGAACTATGGCTACACCTTC. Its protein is CASSPDRTTNYGYTF.

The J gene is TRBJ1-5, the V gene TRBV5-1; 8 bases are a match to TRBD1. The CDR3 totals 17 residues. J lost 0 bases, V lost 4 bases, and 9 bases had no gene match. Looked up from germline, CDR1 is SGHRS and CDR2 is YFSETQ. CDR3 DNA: TGCGCCAGCAGCCGGGACAGGAGGAAGGATAGCAATCAGCCCCAGCATTTT. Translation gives CASSRDRRKDSNQPQHF.

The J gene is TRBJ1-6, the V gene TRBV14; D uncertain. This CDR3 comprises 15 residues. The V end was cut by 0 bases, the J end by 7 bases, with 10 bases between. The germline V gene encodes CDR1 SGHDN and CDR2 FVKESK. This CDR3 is CASSQDPWANSPLHF. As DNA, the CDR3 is TGTGCCAGCAGCCAAGATCCTTGGGCCAATTCACCCCTCCACTTT.

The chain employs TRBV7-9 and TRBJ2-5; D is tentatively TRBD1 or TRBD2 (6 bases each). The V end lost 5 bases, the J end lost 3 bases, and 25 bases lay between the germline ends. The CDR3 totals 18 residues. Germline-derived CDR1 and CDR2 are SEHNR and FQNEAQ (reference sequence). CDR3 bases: TGTGCCAGCAGCCCCTCGTTTGGAGGGGGACGGATCAAAGAGACCCAGTACTTC. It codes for CASSPSFGGGRIKETQYF.

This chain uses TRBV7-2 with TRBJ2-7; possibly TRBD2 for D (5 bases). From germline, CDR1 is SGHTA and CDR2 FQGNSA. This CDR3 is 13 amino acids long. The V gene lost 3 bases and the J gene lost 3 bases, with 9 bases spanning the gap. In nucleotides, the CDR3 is TGTGCCAGCAGCTTCCGGGGAGACTACGAGCAGTACTTC. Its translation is CASSFRGDYEQYF.

The CDR3 is CASRRDFFRGNEQFF. The CDR3, as DNA: TGTGCAAGTCGCAGGGACTTTTTCCGCGGAAATGAGCAGTTCTTC. The chain recombines TRBV12-2 with TRBJ2-1; the DNA was not compared with TRBD2, the D call given in the table. TRBV12-2 is tagged as a pseudogene. The CDR3 consists of 15 residues.

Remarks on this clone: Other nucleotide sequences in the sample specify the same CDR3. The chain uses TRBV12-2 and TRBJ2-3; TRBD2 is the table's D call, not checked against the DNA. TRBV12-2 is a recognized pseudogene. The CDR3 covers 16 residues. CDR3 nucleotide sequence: TGTGCAAGTCGCTTACCGAATGGCGGATGGACAGATACGCAGTATTTT. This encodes CASRLPNGGWTDTQYF.

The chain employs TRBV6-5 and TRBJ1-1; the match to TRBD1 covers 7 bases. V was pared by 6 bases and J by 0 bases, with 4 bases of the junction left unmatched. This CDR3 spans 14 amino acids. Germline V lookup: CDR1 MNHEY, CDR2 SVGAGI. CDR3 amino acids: CASSDRAMNTEAFF. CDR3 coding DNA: TGTGCCAGCAGCGACAGGGCCATGAACACTGAAGCTTTCTTT.

The CDR3 loop is CRKGEEGQGTYEQYF. The CDR3 DNA sequence: TGTCGTAAGGGGGAAGAAGGACAGGGGACCTACGAGCAGTACTTC. The chain carries TRBV24-1 and TRBJ2-7; 9 bases line up with TRBD1. CDR3 length equals 15 residues. Germline V lookup: CDR1 KGHDR, CDR2 SFDVKD.

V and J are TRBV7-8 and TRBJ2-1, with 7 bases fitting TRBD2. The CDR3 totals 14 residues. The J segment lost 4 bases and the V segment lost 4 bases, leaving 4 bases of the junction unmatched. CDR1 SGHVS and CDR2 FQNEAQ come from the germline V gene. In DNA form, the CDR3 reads TGTGCCAGCAGCTCTCCGGGACTATACAATGAGCAGTTCTTC. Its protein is CASSSPGLYNEQFF.

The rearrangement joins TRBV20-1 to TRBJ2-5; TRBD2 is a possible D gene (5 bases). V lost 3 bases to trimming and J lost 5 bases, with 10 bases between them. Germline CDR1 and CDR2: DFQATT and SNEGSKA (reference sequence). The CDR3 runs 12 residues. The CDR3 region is CSASLVAETQYF. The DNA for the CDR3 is TGCAGTGCTAGTTTGGTAGCGGAGACCCAGTACTTC.

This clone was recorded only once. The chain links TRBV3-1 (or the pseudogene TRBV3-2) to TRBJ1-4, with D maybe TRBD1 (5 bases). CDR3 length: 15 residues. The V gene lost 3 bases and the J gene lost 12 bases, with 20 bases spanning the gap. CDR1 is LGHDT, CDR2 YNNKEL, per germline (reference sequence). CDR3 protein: CASSQDRDAYSELFF. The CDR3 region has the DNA TGTGCCAGCAGCCAGGACCGGGACGCGTATTCTGAACTGTTTTTT.

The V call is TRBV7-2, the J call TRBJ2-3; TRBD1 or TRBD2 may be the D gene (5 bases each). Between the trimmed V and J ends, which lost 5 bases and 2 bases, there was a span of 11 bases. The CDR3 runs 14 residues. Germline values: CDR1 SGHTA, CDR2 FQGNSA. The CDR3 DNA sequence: TGTGCCAGCAGCCTGGGACCGCCCACAGATACGCAGTATTTT. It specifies CASSLGPPTDTQYF. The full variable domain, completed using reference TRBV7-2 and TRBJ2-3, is GAGVSQSPSNKVTEKGKDVELRCDPISGHTALYWYRQSLGQGLEFLIYFQGNSAPDKSGLPSDRFSAERTGGSVSTLTIQRTQQEDSAVYLCASSLGPPTDTQYFGPGTRLTVL.

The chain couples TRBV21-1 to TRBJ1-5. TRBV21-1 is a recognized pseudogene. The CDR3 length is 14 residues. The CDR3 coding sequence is TGTGCCAGCAGCAAAAGACGGGGCAATCAGCCCCAGCATTTT. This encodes CASSKRRGNQPQHF.

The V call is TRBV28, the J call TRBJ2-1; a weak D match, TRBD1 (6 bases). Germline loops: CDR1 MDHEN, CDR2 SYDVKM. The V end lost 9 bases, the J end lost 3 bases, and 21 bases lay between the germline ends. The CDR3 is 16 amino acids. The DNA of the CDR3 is TGTGCCAGTTCTTATCGTGGGCAGGGGCTCTACAATGAGCAGTTCTTC. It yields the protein CASSYRGQGLYNEQFF.

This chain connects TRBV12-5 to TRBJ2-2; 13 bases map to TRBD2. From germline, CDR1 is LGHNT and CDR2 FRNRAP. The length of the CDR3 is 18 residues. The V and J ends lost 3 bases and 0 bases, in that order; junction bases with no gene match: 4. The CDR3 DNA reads TGTGCTAGTGGTTTAGGACTAGCGGGGGCCGCGAACACCGGGGAGCTGTTTTTT. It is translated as CASGLGLAGAANTGELFF.

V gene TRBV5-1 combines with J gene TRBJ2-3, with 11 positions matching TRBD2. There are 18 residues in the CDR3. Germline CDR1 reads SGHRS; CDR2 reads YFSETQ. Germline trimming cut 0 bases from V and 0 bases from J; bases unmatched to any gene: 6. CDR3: CASSLAPSGGFSTDTQYF. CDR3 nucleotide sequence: TGCGCCAGCAGCTTGGCTCCTAGCGGGGGGTTTAGCACAGATACGCAGTATTTT.

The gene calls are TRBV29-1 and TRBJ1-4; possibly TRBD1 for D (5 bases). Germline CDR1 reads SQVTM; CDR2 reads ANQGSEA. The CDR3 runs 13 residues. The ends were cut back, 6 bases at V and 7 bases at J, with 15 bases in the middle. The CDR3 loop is CSVARRGGEKLFF. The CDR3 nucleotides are TGCAGCGTCGCGCGGAGGGGTGGTGAAAAACTGTTTTTT.

CDR3 in DNA: TGTGCCAGCAGCTTATTGTTAGCGGGGGGGAACACCGGGGAGCTGTTTTTT. This encodes CASSLLLAGGNTGELFF. V is TRBV7-2 and J is TRBJ2-2, with TRBD2 identical over 10 bases. The CDR3 contains 17 residues. J gave up 1 base and V 2 bases, and 4 bases lay outside the gene matches. Germline V gives CDR1 SGHTA, CDR2 FQGNSA.

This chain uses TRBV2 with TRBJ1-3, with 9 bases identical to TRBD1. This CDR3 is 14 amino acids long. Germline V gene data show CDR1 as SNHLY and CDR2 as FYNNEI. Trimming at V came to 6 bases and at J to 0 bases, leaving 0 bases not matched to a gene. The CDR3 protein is CASRTGGSGNTIYF. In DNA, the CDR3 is TGTGCCAGCAGGACAGGGGGCTCTGGAAACACCATATATTTT.

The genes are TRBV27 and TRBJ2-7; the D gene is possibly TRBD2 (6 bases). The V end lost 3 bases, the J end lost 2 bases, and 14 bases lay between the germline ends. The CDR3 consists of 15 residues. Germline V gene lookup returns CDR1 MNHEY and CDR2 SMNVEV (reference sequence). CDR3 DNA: TGTGCCAGCAGTTTTAACGGTCCGGGAGCCTACGAGCAGTACTTC. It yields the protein CASSFNGPGAYEQYF.